One and the same sample provided the 8 T cell receptor beta chains below, sequenced in a study of beta chain features in type 1 diabetes. Every bit of the isolated RNA underwent reverse transcription, so sequencing read expressed TCRB transcripts. Here immunoSEQ multiplex PCR was the method, and the copy in TCRdb shows in-frame clones only, minus some. This table holds about 350,000 clones, less than 20% found once. The material sequenced was naive CD4+ T cells from blood. The receptors stem from a woman younger than 30 in good health.

The chain joins TRBV7-2 to TRBJ2-7; 11 bases agree with TRBD2. V gave up 3 bases and J gave up 6 bases; unmatched junction bases: 7. Germline V lookup: CDR1 SGHTA, CDR2 FQGNSA. CDR3 length: 15 amino acids. The CDR3: CASSFTSGRTIEQYF. Written as DNA, the CDR3 is TGTGCCAGCAGCTTCACTAGCGGGAGAACGATCGAGCAGTACTTC.

V gene TRBV4-1 combines with J gene TRBJ1-2, with D possibly matching TRBD1 (6 bases). There are 13 residues in the CDR3. In germline, CDR1 is MGHRA, CDR2 YSYEKL. V lost 3 bases, J lost 4 bases, and 9 bases lay in between. CDR3 sequence: CASSHVTGYGYTF. DNA for the CDR3: TGCGCCAGCAGCCATGTGACAGGCTATGGCTACACCTTC.

This clone has more than one count but fewer than ten. The DNA for the CDR3 is TGCGCCAGCAGCCAAGTCCTAGTCAGTGGAAACATTCAGTACTTC. Protein: CASSQVLVSGNIQYF. The genes are TRBV4-1 and TRBJ2-4, with D uncertain. The length of the CDR3 is 15 residues. Germline V gives CDR1 MGHRA, CDR2 YSYEKL. V dropped 1 base and J dropped 6 bases, with 13 bases sitting between them.

The rearrangement links TRBV5-1 to TRBJ2-7; a possible D gene is TRBD1 (6 bases). The germline V and J ends were trimmed by 2 bases and 4 bases, with 16 bases remaining between them. The V gene's germline CDR1 is SGHRS and CDR2 YFSETQ. The CDR3 has 15 amino acids. CDR3 region: CASSFGQLNPYEQYF. In DNA, the CDR3 is TGCGCCAGCAGCTTTGGACAGTTAAACCCGTACGAGCAGTACTTC. Full variable domain (outside the CDR3, taken from reference TRBV5-1 and TRBJ2-7): KAGVTQTPRYLIKTRGQQVTLSCSPISGHRSVSWYQQTPGQGLQFLFEYFSETQRNKGNFPGRFSGRQFSNSRSEMNVSTLELGDSALYLCASSFGQLNPYEQYFGPGTRLTVT.

V usage is TRBV2 and J usage is TRBJ2-3; D may be TRBD1 (6 bases). Looked up from germline, CDR1 is SNHLY and CDR2 is FYNNEI. This CDR3 has 18 residues. The germline V and J ends were trimmed by 5 bases and 1 base, with 22 bases remaining between them. The CDR3 DNA reads as TGTGCCAGCAGTTCGACAGGTTCCCGAAGTGACCGCACAGATACGCAGTATTTT. Translation: CASSSTGSRSDRTDTQYF. Together with reference TRBV2 and TRBJ2-3, the CDR3 gives the full variable domain: EPEVTQTPSHQVTQMGQEVILRCVPISNHLYFYWYRQILGQKVEFLVSFYNNEISEKSEIFDDQFSVERPDGSNFTLKIRSTKLEDSAMYFCASSSTGSRSDRTDTQYFGPGTRLTVL.

The chain employs TRBV6-5 and TRBJ1-1; 7 bases map to TRBD1. Per the germline V gene, CDR1 is MNHEY and CDR2 is SVGAGI. V gave up 0 bases and J gave up 7 bases; unmatched junction bases: 11. CDR3 length: 16 residues. CDR3 region: CASSYSGAGTANEAFF. The CDR3 bases are TGTGCCAGCAGTTACTCGGGGGCCGGGACAGCTAATGAAGCTTTCTTT.

This clone has only a few counts. V is TRBV4-3 and J is TRBJ2-2; TRBD1 aligns across 7 bases. The CDR3 has 17 residues. Germline V CDR1 and CDR2: LGHNA, YSLEER. Trimming at V came to 0 bases and at J to 1 base, leaving 5 bases not matched to a gene. CDR3: CASSQEIRTGNTGELFF. CDR3 nucleotide sequence: TGCGCCAGCAGCCAAGAAATCCGGACAGGGAACACCGGGGAGCTGTTTTTT.

The chain joins TRBV9 to TRBJ1-2; 7 bases fit TRBD1. The ends lost 2 bases at V and 3 bases at J; junction bases unmatched: 7. Per germline, CDR1 SGDLS and CDR2 YYNGEE. The CDR3 is 15 residues long. CDR3 sequence reads: CASSVTGSVDYGYTF. CDR3 nucleotides: TGTGCCAGCAGCGTGACAGGGAGTGTAGACTATGGCTACACCTTC.